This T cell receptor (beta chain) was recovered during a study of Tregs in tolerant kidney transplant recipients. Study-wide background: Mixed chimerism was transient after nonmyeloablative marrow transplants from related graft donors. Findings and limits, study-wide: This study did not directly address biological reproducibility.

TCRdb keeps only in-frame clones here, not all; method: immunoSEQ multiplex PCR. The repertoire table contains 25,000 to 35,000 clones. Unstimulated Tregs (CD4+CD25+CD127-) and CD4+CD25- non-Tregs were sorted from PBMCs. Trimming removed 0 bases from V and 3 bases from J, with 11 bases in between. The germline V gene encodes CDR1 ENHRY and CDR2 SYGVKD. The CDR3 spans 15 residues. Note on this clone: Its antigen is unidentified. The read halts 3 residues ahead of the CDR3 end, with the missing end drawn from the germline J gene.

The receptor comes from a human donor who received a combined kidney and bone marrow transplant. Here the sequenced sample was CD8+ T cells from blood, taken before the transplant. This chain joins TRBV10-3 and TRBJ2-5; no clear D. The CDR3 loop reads CAISESWADKETQYF. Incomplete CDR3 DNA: TGTGCCATCAGTGAGTCGTGGGCAGATAAAGAGACC.